Presented here are 27 T cell receptor beta chains from one specimen sequenced in a study of spatial heterogeneity in lung cancer. Regarding time point: blood taken at disease recurrence. Whole RNA came from tumor, nontumor lung or frozen PBMC and was sequenced without being sorted. TCRdb fed the 5' RACE reads into MiXCR, producing one record per CDR3 protein. The repertoire holds nearly 10,000 distinct CDR3 sequences, over 3% seen once, with roughly 18% in the top ten. The sequencing used PBMCs, collected at recurrence. The receptor source for this set is a female donor with early-stage non-small cell lung cancer.

This clonotype appeared many times. This beta chain lies outside the target of a library built for alpha chains; its clone size means little. J is TRBJ2-7 and V is TRBV28; no reliable D call. The germline V gene encodes CDR1 MDHEN and CDR2 SYDVKM. This CDR3 is built from 12 residues. The V end lost 3 bases, the J end lost 5 bases, and 8 bases lay between the germline ends. CDR3 in amino acids: CASSLSRNEQYF. The CDR3 DNA is TGTGCCAGCAGTTTGAGCCGGAACGAGCAGTACTTC.

This clonotype was found many times. This beta chain came through as a stray read in a library set up for alpha chains, and its size says little. This chain uses TRBV7-9 with TRBJ2-7, with D uncertain. The CDR3 extends over 14 amino acids. The V gene lost 6 bases and the J gene lost 2 bases, with 14 bases spanning the gap. The germline V gene has CDR1 SEHNR and CDR2 FQNEAQ (reference sequence). The CDR3 DNA sequence: TGTGCCAGCAGTATCCCGGCTCCACCCTACGAGCAGTACTTC. Its protein is CASSIPAPPYEQYF.

Sample share makes this clonotype medium-sized (0.01 to 0.1%). This beta chain is an off-target read within a library intended for alpha chains, so its frequency means little. V usage is TRBV28 and J usage is TRBJ1-1, with 9 bases that match TRBD1. CDR3 length: 13 residues. CDR1 and CDR2 from the germline V gene are MDHEN and SYDVKM. V shed 6 bases, J shed 10 bases, and the junction held 9 bases outside the gene matches. CDR3 region: CASSSWGTGRAFF. As DNA, the CDR3 is TGTGCCAGCAGCAGTTGGGGGACAGGGAGAGCTTTCTTT.

As regards this clonotype: This beta chain is off target for a library built for alpha chains, so its abundance means little. The chain carries TRBV2 and TRBJ1-2; D is unclear. V lost 4 bases and J lost 5, with 8 bases in between. The CDR3 spans 12 residues. Per the germline V gene, CDR1 is SNHLY and CDR2 is FYNNEI. The CDR3 here is CASSGQRYGYTF. The CDR3 DNA reads as TGTGCCAGCAGTGGGCAAAGATATGGCTACACCTTC.

This clonotype came up many times. This beta chain appears as a stray read in a library generated for alpha chains; its size is not informative. J is TRBJ2-7 and V is TRBV7-9; D might be TRBD1 (6 bases). From germline, CDR1 is SEHNR and CDR2 FQNEAQ (reference sequence). The CDR3 is 17 residues long. Between the trimmed V and J ends, which lost 5 bases and 0 bases, there was a span of 20 bases. The CDR3 DNA is TGTGCCAGCAGCCCAGCTTTAGGGCAGGGGACCTCCTACGAGCAGTACTTC. Translation: CASSPALGQGTSYEQYF.

A word on this clonotype: In a library made to pick up alpha chains, this beta chain is a stray read with a size that means little. V and J are TRBV20-1 and TRBJ1-5; D is ambiguous. The ends were cut back, 3 bases at V and 10 bases at J, with 13 bases in the middle. This CDR3 has 12 amino acids. Germline CDR1 and CDR2: DFQATT and SNEGSKA (reference sequence). The chain's CDR3 is CSASEGNRPQHF. DNA of the CDR3: TGCAGTGCTAGCGAGGGCAATCGACCCCAGCATTTT.

The table lists this clonotype with many counts. This beta chain is a stray sequence in a library constructed for alpha chains; its clone size is not meaningful. The V and J genes are TRBV7-9 and TRBJ1-1; D is perhaps TRBD1 (6 bases). Germline assignment: CDR1 SEHNR and CDR2 FQNEAQ (reference sequence). The CDR3 consists of 13 residues. Trimming took 0 bases from V and 11 from J, leaving 13 bases between them. The chain's CDR3 is CASSLAGGEGAFF. CDR3 in DNA: TGTGCCAGCAGCTTAGCTGGGGGCGAGGGGGCTTTCTTT.

This clonotype came up many times. The library was built for alpha chains, so this beta chain is an off-target read and its size means little. The V and J genes are TRBV30 and TRBJ1-2; tentative D call: TRBD1 (6 bases). The CDR3 is made up of 13 amino acids. Deletions cut 3 bases from V and 5 bases from J, with 13 bases between. Per germline, CDR1 GTSNPN and CDR2 SVGIG (reference sequence). The CDR3 loop is CAWRQGGRYGYTF. In DNA form, the CDR3 reads TGTGCCTGGAGACAGGGTGGGCGGTATGGCTACACCTTC.

This clonotype was detected many times. As an off-target read in a library built for alpha chains, this beta chain has a frequency of little significance. The chain combines TRBV6-2 or TRBV6-3 with TRBJ2-5; possible D gene TRBD1, 6 bases. The CDR3 has 12 amino acids. Trimming removed 5 bases at V and 4 bases at J, with 8 bases between. Germline CDR1 and CDR2: MNHEY and SVGEGT. This CDR3 reads CASSDRRETQYF. DNA of the CDR3: TGTGCCAGCAGTGACAGGAGAGAGACCCAGTACTTC.

This clonotype was counted ten times or more. A library made for alpha chains picked up this beta chain off target, so its size means little. The chain combines TRBV19 with TRBJ2-4, with 11 bases aligning to TRBD1. The germline gives CDR1 LNHDA, CDR2 SQIVND (reference sequence). CDR3 size: 14 residues. Germline trimming cut 8 bases from V and 6 bases from J; bases unmatched to any gene: 6. The CDR3 nucleotides are TGTGCCAGTCAAGGACAGGGGGCAAGAAACATTCAGTACTTC. Its translation is CASQGQGARNIQYF.

This clonotype was detected only once. The library was built for alpha chains, so this beta chain is an off-target read and its size means little. The J gene is TRBJ1-1, the V gene TRBV4-3; D gene uncertain. This CDR3 contains 13 residues. Trimming stripped 4 bases from V and 2 bases from J, with 8 bases between. CDR1 is LGHNA and CDR2 is YSLEER in the germline V gene. CDR3 coding DNA: TGCGCCAGCAGCCCATACCCAAACACTGAAGCTTTCTTT. Encoded protein: CASSPYPNTEAFF.

This clonotype was counted ten times or more. The size of this beta chain means little, since it is a stray read in a library made for alpha chains. The CDR3 sequence: CASSQDSGTGGYEQYF. CDR3 in DNA: TGCGCCAGCAGCCAAGATTCGGGGACAGGGGGCTACGAGCAGTACTTC. The chain joins TRBV4-3 to TRBJ2-7, with 11 bases fitting TRBD1. Germline lookup yields CDR1 LGHNA and CDR2 YSLEER. CDR3 size: 16 residues. The trim removed 0 bases at V and 3 bases at J, leaving 4 bases unmatched.

In this sample, this clonotype is large. This beta chain lies outside the target of a library built for alpha chains; its clone size means little. The rearrangement joins TRBV3-1 to TRBJ1-1, with unresolved D. Between the trimmed V and J ends, which lost 1 base and 4 bases, there was a span of 13 bases. Germline lookup yields CDR1 LGHDT and CDR2 YNNKEL (reference sequence). The CDR3 covers 15 residues. CDR3 sequence (DNA): TGTGCCAGCAGCCAAGGCGGGAACTGGGTCACTGAAGCTTTCTTT. It specifies CASSQGGNWVTEAFF.

The table lists this clonotype with many counts. This beta chain is a stray sequence in a library constructed for alpha chains; its clone size is not meaningful. The chain combines TRBV28 with TRBJ1-6, with 9 bases aligning to TRBD1. After removal of 10 bases from V and 9 bases from J, the junction contained 13 bases not matched to a gene. This CDR3 contains 15 residues. CDR1 and CDR2 (germline): MDHEN, SYDVKM. Here the CDR3 reads CATAPPGQGSSPLHF. In DNA form, the CDR3 reads TGTGCCACCGCCCCCCCGGGACAGGGTAGTTCACCCCTCCACTTT.

This clonotype came up many times. The size of this beta chain means little, since it is a stray read in a library made for alpha chains. The genes are TRBV5-5 and TRBJ2-2; D not certain. This CDR3 is 15 amino acids long. Looked up from germline, CDR1 is SGHKS and CDR2 is YYEKEE (reference sequence). Trimming left V 2 bases short and J 2 bases short, with 10 bases between. In DNA, the CDR3 is TGTGCCAGCAGCTTTCGTGTGGGTAACACCGGGGAGCTGTTTTTT. Translation: CASSFRVGNTGELFF.

In its sample, this clonotype is medium-sized. In a library made to pick up alpha chains, this beta chain is a stray read with a size that means little. The chain employs TRBV20-1 and TRBJ1-2; 9 bases match TRBD1. This CDR3 comprises 14 residues. CDR1 DFQATT and CDR2 SNEGSKA come from the germline V gene (reference sequence). V shed 3 bases, J shed 6 bases, and the junction held 8 bases outside the gene matches. The CDR3 reads CSASPGTGTDGYTF. The CDR3 DNA is TGCAGTGCTAGTCCCGGGACAGGGACCGATGGCTACACCTTC.

This clonotype was seen at least ten times. As an off-target read in a library built for alpha chains, this beta chain has a frequency of little significance. The V call is TRBV3-1, the J call TRBJ1-2, with a possible D match to TRBD1 (6 bases). Trimming pared 0 bases from V and 4 bases from J, leaving 12 bases between. Germline CDR1 LGHDT, CDR2 YNNKEL (reference sequence). This CDR3 is built from 15 residues. The CDR3: CASSQERGQIYGYTF. The CDR3 DNA reads as TGTGCCAGCAGCCAAGAACGGGGGCAGATCTATGGCTACACCTTC.

This clonotype was seen at least ten times. This beta chain is an unintended read in a library built for alpha chains; its size means little. The gene calls are TRBV28 and TRBJ2-2; TRBD2 might be the D (5 bases). Trimming pared 1 base from V and 6 bases from J, leaving 6 bases between. There are 13 residues in the CDR3. Germline loops: CDR1 MDHEN, CDR2 SYDVKM. CDR3 in amino acids: CASSLSGSGELFF. The CDR3 DNA reads as TGTGCCAGCAGTTTATCGGGATCCGGGGAGCTGTTTTTT.

This clonotype was seen many times. In a library made to pick up alpha chains, this beta chain is a stray read with a size that means little. The chain combines TRBV28 with TRBJ2-3; 8 nucleotides align to TRBD2. After removal of 4 bases from V and 4 bases from J, the junction contained 7 bases not matched to a gene. The germline V gene encodes CDR1 MDHEN and CDR2 SYDVKM. The CDR3 spans 15 residues. This chain's CDR3 is CASSSAGGRADTQYF. CDR3 nucleotide sequence: TGTGCCAGCAGTTCCGCGGGGGGCCGGGCAGATACGCAGTATTTT.

This clonotype was seen at least ten times. Because this beta chain is a stray read in a library intended to capture alpha chains, its abundance should not be given much weight. V gene TRBV3-1 combines with J gene TRBJ2-2; 11 bases match TRBD2. This CDR3 is built from 18 residues. The junction had 12 bases not matched to a gene; V was cut back by 5 bases and J by 4 bases. The germline CDR1 and CDR2 sequences are LGHDT and YNNKEL (reference sequence). The CDR3 loop reads CASSSLVTSGARTGELFF. The CDR3 DNA reads as TGTGCCAGCAGCTCCCTGGTGACTAGCGGGGCCCGCACCGGGGAGCTGTTTTTT.

This clonotype was observed many times. This beta chain is off target for a library built for alpha chains, so its abundance means little. The chain combines TRBV7-9 with TRBJ1-1; D not certain. Germline CDR1 SEHNR, CDR2 FQNEAQ (reference sequence). With 4 bases removed from V and 0 bases from J, the gap between germline ends came to 12 bases. The CDR3 covers 15 residues. CDR3 protein: CASSSSNFLNTEAFF. CDR3 DNA sequence: TGTGCCAGCAGCTCTTCCAATTTTTTGAACACTGAAGCTTTCTTT.

By frequency in the sample, this clonotype is medium-sized (0.01 to 0.1%). The library was built for alpha chains, so this beta chain is an off-target read and its size means little. This rearrangement joins TRBV5-1 to TRBJ2-2, with D unresolved. The V gene lost 3 bases and the J gene lost 3 bases, with 6 bases spanning the gap. Germline V gene sequence: CDR1 SGHRS, CDR2 YFSETQ. This CDR3 spans 13 amino acids. The CDR3 protein is CASSSSDTGELFF. CDR3 DNA sequence: TGCGCCAGCAGCTCCAGTGACACCGGGGAGCTGTTTTTT.

This clonotype was observed at least ten times. This beta chain slipped into a library made for alpha chains as a stray read, so its size is not meaningful. The V call is TRBV29-1, the J call TRBJ1-2; D is undetermined. CDR3 length equals 19 residues. In germline, CDR1 is SQVTM, CDR2 ANQGSEA. V lost 0 bases to trimming and J lost 0 bases, with 23 bases between them. In nucleotides, the CDR3 is TGCAGCGTTGAAGATCTTCCTAGGTGGGTGGGAGAGACTAACTATGGCTACACCTTC. Translating it yields CSVEDLPRWVGETNYGYTF.

By proportion, this clonotype is medium-sized. This beta chain came through as a stray read in a library set up for alpha chains, and its size says little. The gene calls are TRBV12-3 or TRBV12-4 and TRBJ2-3, with a weak D call TRBD1 (6 bases). This CDR3 is built from 13 residues. Deletions cut 4 bases from V and 4 bases from J, with 9 bases between. The CDR3 coding sequence is TGTGCCAGCAGTTCGGGACACCCAGATACGCAGTATTTT. Translated, it gives CASSSGHPDTQYF.

This clonotype appeared many times. This beta chain appears as a stray read in a library generated for alpha chains; its size is not informative. The chain couples TRBV28 to TRBJ1-1; D is ambiguous. Trimming left V 3 bases short and J 6 bases short, with 8 bases between. The CDR3 sequence is 12 residues long. Germline assignment: CDR1 MDHEN and CDR2 SYDVKM. The CDR3 sequence: CASSLFLSEAFF. The CDR3 DNA is TGTGCCAGCAGTTTGTTCCTTTCTGAAGCTTTCTTT.

This clonotype was found many times. The library was built for alpha chains, so this beta chain is an off-target read and its size means little. The rearrangement uses TRBV23-1 and TRBJ2-5; 8 bases agree with TRBD1. TRBV23-1 has ORF status, its function being uncertain. The CDR3 length is 17 residues. The ends lost 4 bases at V and 5 bases at J; junction bases unmatched: 15. In DNA form, the CDR3 reads TGCGCCAGCAGTCCACAACCGGACAGGGCCCGGGGTGAGACCCAGTACTTC. Its translation is CASSPQPDRARGETQYF.

In this sample, this clonotype is medium-sized. Found in a library prepared for alpha chains, this beta chain is an off-target read, and its abundance has little meaning. This sequence joins TRBV12-3 or TRBV12-4 and TRBJ2-3; 8 bases fit TRBD2. Unmatched junction bases numbered 5, after V lost 3 bases and J lost 6 bases. The CDR3 spans 14 residues. This chain's CDR3 is CASSLGLVFDTQYF. DNA of the CDR3: TGTGCCAGCAGTTTGGGACTAGTATTTGATACGCAGTATTTT.